This entry concerns a single T cell receptor (beta chain). This table comes from immunoSEQ multiplex PCR, and its TCRdb copy is limited to in-frame clones, with some not included. The sample contains roughly 170,000 clones, roughly nine tenths of which appear only once. This sample stems from a study of T cell responses to AZD1222 COVID-19 vaccine. There are 16 residues in the CDR3. The V gene end was trimmed by 4 bases and the J gene end by 4 bases; junction bases not matched to a gene: 10. The germline gives CDR1 KGHDR, CDR2 SFDVKD. The starting material was peripheral blood, obtained on day 0 of AZD1222 vaccination. The chain joins TRBV24-1 to TRBJ2-3; TRBD1 matches at 7 bases. The receptor's source is an adult in good health. For the CDR3, the DNA is TGTGCCACCAGTGACCCCGGGACAGAGGGAGCAGATACGCAGTATTTT. It yields the protein CATSDPGTEGADTQYF.